The clone carrying this T cell receptor (beta chain) was found many times. As yet, its antigen is unknown. This CDR3 has 13 residues. The V end lost 2 bases, the J end lost 2 bases, and 6 bases lay between the germline ends. Germline V gene data show CDR1 as SGDLS and CDR2 as YYNGEE. This sample was included in a study of early T cells in non-severe SARS-CoV-2 infection. Across the whole study: Sequencing of bulk RNA from unsorted whole blood was done, without chain pairing. Overall study findings and caveats: In VDJdb matching, anti-spike CD8 responses were favored while private and CD4 specificities went missing.

Attached unique molecular identifiers marked individual cDNA molecules. One entry per CDR3 protein results from TCRdb running MiXCR on the 5' RACE reads. This sample carries roughly 24,000 distinct CDR3 sequences, about 5% of them seen once, and the ten largest clones take 3.5% to 4.5%. The sequence came from an adult who was a healthcare worker with PCR-confirmed SARS-CoV-2 infection or an uninfected control (not recorded which). The genes are TRBV9 and TRBJ2-3; the D is unclear. Material: whole blood. CDR3 sequence (DNA): TGTGCCAGCAGCGTCCCTTCCACAGATACGCAGTATTTT. It encodes CASSVPSTDTQYF.